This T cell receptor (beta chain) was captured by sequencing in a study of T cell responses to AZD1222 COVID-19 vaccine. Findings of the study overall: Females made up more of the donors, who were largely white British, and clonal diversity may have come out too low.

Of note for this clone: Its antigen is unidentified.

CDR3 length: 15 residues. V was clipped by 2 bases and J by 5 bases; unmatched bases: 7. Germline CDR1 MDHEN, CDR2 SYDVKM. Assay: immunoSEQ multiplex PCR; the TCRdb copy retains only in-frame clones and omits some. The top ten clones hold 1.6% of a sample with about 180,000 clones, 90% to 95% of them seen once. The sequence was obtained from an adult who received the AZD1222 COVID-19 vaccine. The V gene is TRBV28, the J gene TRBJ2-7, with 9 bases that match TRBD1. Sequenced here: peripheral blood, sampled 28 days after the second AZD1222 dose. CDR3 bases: TGTGCCAGCAGTTTAGGGCGGACAGGGGTCCACGAGCAGTACTTC. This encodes CASSLGRTGVHEQYF.